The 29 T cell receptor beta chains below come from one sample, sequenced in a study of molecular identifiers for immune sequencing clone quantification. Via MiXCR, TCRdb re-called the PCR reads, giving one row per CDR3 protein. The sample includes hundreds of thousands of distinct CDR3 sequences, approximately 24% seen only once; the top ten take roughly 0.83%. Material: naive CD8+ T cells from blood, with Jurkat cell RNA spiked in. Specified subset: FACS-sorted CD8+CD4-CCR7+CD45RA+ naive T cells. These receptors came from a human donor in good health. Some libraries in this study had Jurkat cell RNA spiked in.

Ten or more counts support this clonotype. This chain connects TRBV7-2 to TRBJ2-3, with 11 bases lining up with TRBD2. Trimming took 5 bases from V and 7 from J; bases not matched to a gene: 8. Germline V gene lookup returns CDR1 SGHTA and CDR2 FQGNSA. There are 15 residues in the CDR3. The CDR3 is CASSALAGGPNTQYF. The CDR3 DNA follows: TGTGCCAGCAGCGCATTAGCGGGAGGGCCGAATACGCAGTATTTT.

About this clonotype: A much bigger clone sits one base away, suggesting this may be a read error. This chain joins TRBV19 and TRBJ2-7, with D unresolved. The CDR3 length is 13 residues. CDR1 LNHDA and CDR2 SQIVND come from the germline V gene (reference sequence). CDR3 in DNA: TGTGCCAGTAAGCGTCCGGATAGCTACGCGCAGTACTTC. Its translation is CASKRPDSYAQYF.

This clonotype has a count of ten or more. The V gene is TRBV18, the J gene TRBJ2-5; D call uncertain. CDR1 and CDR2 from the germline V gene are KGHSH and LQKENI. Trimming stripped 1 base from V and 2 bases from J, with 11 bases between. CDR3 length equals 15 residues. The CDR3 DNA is TGTGCCAGCTCACCACTAGACACTGGTCAAGAGACCCAGTACTTC. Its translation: CASSPLDTGQETQYF.

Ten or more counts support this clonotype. CDR3 in DNA: TGTGCCAGCAGCTTAGGCGGGGGAGCCCAAATATCCTACAATGAGCAGTTCTTC. This sequence encodes CASSLGGGAQISYNEQFF. The rearrangement joins TRBV7-2 to TRBJ2-1; TRBD2 aligns across 7 bases. V shed 1 base and J 1 base; nucleotides not matched to a gene: 10. The CDR3 contains 18 residues. Germline CDR1 reads SGHTA; CDR2 reads FQGNSA.

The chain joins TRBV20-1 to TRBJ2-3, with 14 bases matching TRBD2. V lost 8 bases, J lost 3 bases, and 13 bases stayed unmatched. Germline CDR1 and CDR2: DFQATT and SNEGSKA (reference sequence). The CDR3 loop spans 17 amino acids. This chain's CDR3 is CSKSIGLAGGDTDTQYF. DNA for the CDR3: TGCAGTAAATCAATAGGACTAGCGGGGGGAGATACAGATACGCAGTATTTT.

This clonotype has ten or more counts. CDR3 amino acids: CASSLQRHLNTEAFF. The CDR3 region has the DNA TGCGCCAGCAGCTTGCAACGTCACCTGAACACTGAAGCTTTCTTT. V gene TRBV5-1 combines with J gene TRBJ1-1; D is unclear. The V end was cut by 1 base, the J end by 0 bases, with 10 bases between. CDR1 and CDR2 from the germline V gene are SGHRS and YFSETQ. This CDR3 is 15 amino acids long.

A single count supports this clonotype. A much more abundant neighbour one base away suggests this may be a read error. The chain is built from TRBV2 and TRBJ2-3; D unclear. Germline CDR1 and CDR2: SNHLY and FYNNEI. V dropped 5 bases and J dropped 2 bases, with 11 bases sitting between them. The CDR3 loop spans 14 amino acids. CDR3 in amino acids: CASSNVPATDTQYF. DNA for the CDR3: TGTGCCAGCAGTAATGTGCCAGCCACAGATACGCAGTATTTT.

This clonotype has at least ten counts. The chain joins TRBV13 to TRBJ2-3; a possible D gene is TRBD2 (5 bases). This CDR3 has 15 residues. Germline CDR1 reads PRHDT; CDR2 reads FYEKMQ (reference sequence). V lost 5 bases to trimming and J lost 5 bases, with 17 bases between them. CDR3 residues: CASSAIYGREDTQYF. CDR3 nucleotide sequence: TGTGCCAGCAGCGCAATTTATGGGAGAGAAGATACGCAGTATTTT.

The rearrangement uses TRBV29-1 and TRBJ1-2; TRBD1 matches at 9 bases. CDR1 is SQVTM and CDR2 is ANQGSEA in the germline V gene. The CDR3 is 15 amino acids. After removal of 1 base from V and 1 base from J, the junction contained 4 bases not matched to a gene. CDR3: CSVEARTGVNYGYTF. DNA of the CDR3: TGCAGCGTTGAAGCCAGGACAGGGGTTAACTATGGCTACACCTTC.

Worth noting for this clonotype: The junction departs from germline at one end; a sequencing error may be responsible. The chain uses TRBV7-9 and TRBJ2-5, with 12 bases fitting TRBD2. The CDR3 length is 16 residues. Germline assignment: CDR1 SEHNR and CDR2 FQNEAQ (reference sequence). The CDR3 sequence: CASSLLAGGPGEPQYF. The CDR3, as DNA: TGTGCCAGCAGTCTCCTAGCGGGGGGGCCAGGAGAGCCCCAGTACTTC.

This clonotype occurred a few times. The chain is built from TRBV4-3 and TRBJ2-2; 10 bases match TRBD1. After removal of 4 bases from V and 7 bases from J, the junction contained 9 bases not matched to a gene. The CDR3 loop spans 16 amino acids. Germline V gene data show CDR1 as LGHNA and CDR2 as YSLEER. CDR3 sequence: CASSPSGTGAYGELFF. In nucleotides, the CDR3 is TGCGCCAGCAGCCCGTCCGGGACAGGGGCCTACGGGGAGCTGTTTTTT.

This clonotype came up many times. Here the CDR3 reads CSAEGDPETQYF. Written as DNA, the CDR3 is TGCAGCGCCGAAGGGGATCCAGAGACCCAGTACTTC. The gene calls are TRBV29-1 and TRBJ2-5; a weak D match, TRBD1 (5 bases). CDR3 length: 12 residues. V lost 7 bases to trimming and J lost 4 bases, with 13 bases between them. CDR1 is SQVTM and CDR2 is ANQGSEA in the germline V gene.

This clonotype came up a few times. Here the CDR3 DNA reads TGCAGTGCTAGACCTCAAGAATTGGGAGAGACCCAGTACTTC. Amino acid sequence: CSARPQELGETQYF. The chain couples TRBV20-1 to TRBJ2-5; no clear D gene. The CDR3 spans 14 residues. V lost 2 bases and J lost 4, with 14 bases in between. The germline V gene encodes CDR1 DFQATT and CDR2 SNEGSKA (reference sequence).

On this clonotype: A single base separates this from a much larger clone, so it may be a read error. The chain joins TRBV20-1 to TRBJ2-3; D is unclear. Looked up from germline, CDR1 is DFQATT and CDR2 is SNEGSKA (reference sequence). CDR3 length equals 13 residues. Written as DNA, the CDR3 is TGCAATGCTGAACACCCCAGCACAGATACGCAGTATTTT. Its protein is CNAEHPSTDTQYF.

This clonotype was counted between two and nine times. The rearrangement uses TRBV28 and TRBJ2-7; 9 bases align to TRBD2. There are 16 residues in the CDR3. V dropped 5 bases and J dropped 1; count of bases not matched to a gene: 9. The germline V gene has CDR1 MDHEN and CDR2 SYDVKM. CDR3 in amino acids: CASSPDSGSSSYEQYF. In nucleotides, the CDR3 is TGTGCCAGCAGTCCGGATAGCGGGAGTTCTTCCTACGAGCAGTACTTC.

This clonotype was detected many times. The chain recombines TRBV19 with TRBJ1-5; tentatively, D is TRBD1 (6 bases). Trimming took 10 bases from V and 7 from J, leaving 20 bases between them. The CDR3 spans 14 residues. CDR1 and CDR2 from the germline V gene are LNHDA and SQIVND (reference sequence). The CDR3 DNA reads TGTGCCACCCACTCAGGGGATTTGGTCCAGCCCCAGCATTTT. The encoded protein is CATHSGDLVQPQHF.

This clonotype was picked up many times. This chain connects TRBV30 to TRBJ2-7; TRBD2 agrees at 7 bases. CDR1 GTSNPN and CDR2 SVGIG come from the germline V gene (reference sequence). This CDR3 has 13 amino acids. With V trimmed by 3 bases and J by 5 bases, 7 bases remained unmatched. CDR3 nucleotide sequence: TGTGCCTGGAGGCCTGCGGGAGAAAACGAGCAGTACTTC. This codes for CAWRPAGENEQYF.

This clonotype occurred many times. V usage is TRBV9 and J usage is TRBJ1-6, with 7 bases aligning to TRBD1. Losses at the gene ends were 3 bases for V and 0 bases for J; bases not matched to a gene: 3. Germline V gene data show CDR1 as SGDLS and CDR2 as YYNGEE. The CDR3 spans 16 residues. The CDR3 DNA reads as TGTGCCAGCAGCGCAGACAGGGACTCCTATAATTCACCCCTCCACTTT. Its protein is CASSADRDSYNSPLHF.

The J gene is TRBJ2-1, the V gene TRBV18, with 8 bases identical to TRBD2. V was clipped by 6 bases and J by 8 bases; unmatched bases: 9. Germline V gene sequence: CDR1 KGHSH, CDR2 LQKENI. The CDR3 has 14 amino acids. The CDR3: CASSPAGGGDEQFF. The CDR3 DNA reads TGTGCCAGCTCGCCCGCGGGGGGCGGGGATGAGCAGTTCTTC. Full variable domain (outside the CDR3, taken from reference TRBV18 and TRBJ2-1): NAGVMQNPRHLVRRRGQEARLRCSPMKGHSHVYWYRQLPEEGLKFMVYLQKENIIDESGMPKERFSAEFPKEGPSILRIQQVVRGDSAAYFCASSPAGGGDEQFFGPGTRLTVL.

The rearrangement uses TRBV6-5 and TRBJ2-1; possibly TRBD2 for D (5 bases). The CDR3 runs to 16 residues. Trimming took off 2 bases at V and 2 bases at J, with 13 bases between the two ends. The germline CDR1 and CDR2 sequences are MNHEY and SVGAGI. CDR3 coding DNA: TGTGCCAGCAGTTACCGGACTCCCCAGCCCTACAATGAGCAGTTCTTC. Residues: CASSYRTPQPYNEQFF.

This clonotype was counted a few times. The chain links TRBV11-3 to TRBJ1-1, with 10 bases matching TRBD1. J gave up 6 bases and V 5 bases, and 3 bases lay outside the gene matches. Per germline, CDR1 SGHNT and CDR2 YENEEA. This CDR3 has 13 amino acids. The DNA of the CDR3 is TGTGCCAGCAGCAACGGACAGGGGGCTGAAGCTTTCTTT. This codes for CASSNGQGAEAFF.

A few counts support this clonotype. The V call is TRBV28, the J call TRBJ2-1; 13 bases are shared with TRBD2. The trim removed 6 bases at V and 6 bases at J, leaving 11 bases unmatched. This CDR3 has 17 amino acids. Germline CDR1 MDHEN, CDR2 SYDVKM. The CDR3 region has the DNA TGTGCCAGCAGCCTGATTACTAGCGGGAGGGCCCTCAATGAGCAGTTCTTC. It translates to CASSLITSGRALNEQFF.

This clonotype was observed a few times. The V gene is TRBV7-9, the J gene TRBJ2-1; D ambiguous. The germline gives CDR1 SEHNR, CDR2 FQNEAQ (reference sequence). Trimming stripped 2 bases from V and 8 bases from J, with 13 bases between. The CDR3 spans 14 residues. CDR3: CASSLPVKEDEQFF. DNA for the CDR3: TGTGCCAGCAGCTTACCCGTTAAAGAAGATGAGCAGTTCTTC. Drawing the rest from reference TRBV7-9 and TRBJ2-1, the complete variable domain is DTGVSQNPRHKITKRGQNVTFRCDPISEHNRLYWYRQTLGQGPEFLTYFQNEAQLEKSRLLSDRFSAERPKGSFSTLEIQRTEQGDSAMYLCASSLPVKEDEQFFGPGTRLTVL.

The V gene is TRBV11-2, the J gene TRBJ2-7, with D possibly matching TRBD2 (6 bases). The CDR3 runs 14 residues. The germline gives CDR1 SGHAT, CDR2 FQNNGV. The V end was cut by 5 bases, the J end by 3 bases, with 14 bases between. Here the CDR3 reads CASSANSGGYEQYF. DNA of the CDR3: TGTGCCAGCAGCGCTAACTCCGGGGGCTACGAGCAGTACTTC.

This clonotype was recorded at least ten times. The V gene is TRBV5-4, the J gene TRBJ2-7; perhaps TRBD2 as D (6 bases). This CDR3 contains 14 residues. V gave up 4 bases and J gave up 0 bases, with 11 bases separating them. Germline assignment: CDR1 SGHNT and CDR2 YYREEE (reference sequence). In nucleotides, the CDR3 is TGTGCCAGCAGCCCAATGGGGGGCTCCTACGAGCAGTACTTC. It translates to CASSPMGGSYEQYF.

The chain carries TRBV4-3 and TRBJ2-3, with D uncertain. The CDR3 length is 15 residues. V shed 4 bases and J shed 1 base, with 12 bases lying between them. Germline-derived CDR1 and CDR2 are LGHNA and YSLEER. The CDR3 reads CASSLRPERTDTQYF. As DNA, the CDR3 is TGCGCCAGCAGCCTTCGCCCTGAACGCACAGATACGCAGTATTTT.

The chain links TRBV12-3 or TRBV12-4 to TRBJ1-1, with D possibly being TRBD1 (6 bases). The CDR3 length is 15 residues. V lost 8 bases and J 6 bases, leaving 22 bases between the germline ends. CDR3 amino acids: CASRTFNREGPEAFF. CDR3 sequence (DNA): TGTGCCAGCCGAACCTTCAACAGGGAGGGCCCTGAAGCTTTCTTT.

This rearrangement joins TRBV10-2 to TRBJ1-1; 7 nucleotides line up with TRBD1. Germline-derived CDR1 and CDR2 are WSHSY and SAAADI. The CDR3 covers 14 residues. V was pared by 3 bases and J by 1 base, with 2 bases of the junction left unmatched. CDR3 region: CASSETGANTEAFF. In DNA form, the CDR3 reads TGCGCCAGCAGTGAAACAGGGGCGAACACTGAAGCTTTCTTT.

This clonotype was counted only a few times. CDR3: CASGVDTTTNEKLFF. CDR3 DNA sequence: TGTGCCAGCGGGGTCGACACGACAACTAATGAAAAACTGTTTTTT. This chain uses TRBV6-1 with TRBJ1-4; D ambiguous. Germline CDR1 MNHNS, CDR2 SASEGT. With 8 bases removed from V and 0 bases from J, the gap between germline ends came to 13 bases. CDR3 length: 15 residues.